These 17 T cell receptor beta chains originate from one sample sequenced in a study of cytomegalovirus exposure and HLA in healthy donors. In the PCR, 60 Vbeta and 13 Jbeta primers were used. Repertoires were generated with immunoSEQ multiplex PCR, while TCRdb's copy carries only in-frame clones and drops some. In the table there are approximately 160,000 clones, roughly 79% of which are singletons. Source material: PBMCs. The receptor source for this set is a man younger than 35 in good health and CMV-seropositive.

The rearrangement uses TRBV27 and TRBJ2-1, with 7 bases fitting TRBD2. This CDR3 spans 16 amino acids. Germline loops: CDR1 MNHEY, CDR2 SMNVEV (reference sequence). V was clipped by 5 bases and J by 5 bases; unmatched bases: 12. In DNA form, the CDR3 reads TGTGCCAGCAGTCCTGGACTAGTGGGGGATAACAATGAGCAGTTCTTC. The encoded protein is CASSPGLVGDNNEQFF.

This clone was seen a handful of times. The chain joins TRBV29-1 to TRBJ2-5, with D perhaps TRBD1 (5 bases). The CDR3 is 13 amino acids. Trimming took off 1 base at V and 13 bases at J, with 19 bases between the two ends. CDR1 and CDR2 from the germline V gene are SQVTM and ANQGSEA. CDR3 region: CSVEAPTGPPVYF. The DNA for the CDR3 is TGCAGCGTTGAAGCCCCCACAGGCCCTCCCGTGTACTTC.

This rearrangement joins TRBV5-1 to TRBJ1-1; TRBD1 is a possible D gene (6 bases). Trimming cost V 0 bases and J 5 bases, with 11 bases left between them. Germline lookup yields CDR1 SGHRS and CDR2 YFSETQ. The CDR3 totals 14 residues. The DNA for the CDR3 is TGCGCCAGCAGCTTGGAGGGGGGGAGGACTGAAGCTTTCTTT. As protein: CASSLEGGRTEAFF.

The chain recombines TRBV9 with TRBJ1-2; possibly TRBD1 for D (6 bases). The V end lost 0 bases, the J end lost 3 bases, and 12 bases lay between the germline ends. Germline V gene sequence: CDR1 SGDLS, CDR2 YYNGEE. The CDR3 spans 15 residues. The CDR3 sequence is CASSVAPGGDYGYTF. The CDR3 coding sequence is TGTGCCAGCAGCGTAGCTCCGGGGGGCGACTATGGCTACACCTTC.

The chain is built from TRBV9 and TRBJ1-1; maybe TRBD1 (5 bases). Germline CDR1 is SGDLS and CDR2 is YYNGEE. V was shortened by 3 bases and J by 6 bases, with 12 bases between the two germline ends. CDR3 length: 13 amino acids. CDR3 region: CASSGQGSPEAFF. In DNA form, the CDR3 reads TGTGCCAGCAGCGGCCAGGGTAGCCCTGAAGCTTTCTTT.

This chain joins TRBV10-2 and TRBJ1-2; D unclear. The CDR3 is 15 amino acids. Looked up from germline, CDR1 is WSHSY and CDR2 is SAAADI. The V end was cut by 3 bases, the J end by 3 bases, with 14 bases between. CDR3 region: CASSDSPGKYYGYTF. CDR3 nucleotide sequence: TGCGCCAGCAGTGATTCTCCAGGAAAATACTATGGCTACACCTTC.

CDR3 residues: CASSPRAGGGTGELFF. CDR3 bases: TGTGCCAGTAGTCCGCGAGCGGGAGGGGGTACCGGGGAGCTGTTTTTT. The rearrangement links TRBV19 to TRBJ2-2, with TRBD2 matching 10 bases. V trimming: 5 bases; J trimming: 5 bases; junction bases outside the gene matches: 8. The CDR3 contains 16 residues. Germline CDR1 LNHDA, CDR2 SQIVND (reference sequence).

This clone turned up a few times. The J gene is TRBJ2-2, the V gene TRBV28; TRBD2 aligns across 9 bases. The CDR3 is 15 amino acids. Germline V lookup: CDR1 MDHEN, CDR2 SYDVKM. V shed 8 bases and J 5 bases; nucleotides not matched to a gene: 9. CDR3 nucleotide sequence: TGTGCCAGCCACCCGGCGGGAGGGCGGACCGGGGAGCTGTTTTTT. Its translation: CASHPAGGRTGELFF.

V is TRBV25-1 and J is TRBJ1-2; 9 bases match TRBD1. CDR1 is MGHDK and CDR2 is SYGVNS in the germline V gene. The CDR3 is 15 residues long. Losses at the gene ends were 0 bases for V and 6 bases for J; bases not matched to a gene: 5. The CDR3 DNA is TGTGCCAGCAGTGAATATGGGACAGGGAGGGATGGCTACACCTTC. Translating it yields CASSEYGTGRDGYTF.

This clone turned up a few times. The chain uses TRBV15 and TRBJ1-2; 7 positions match TRBD1. J was trimmed by 5 bases and V by 1 base; bases with no gene match: 7. Germline CDR1 LNHNV, CDR2 YYDKDF (reference sequence). The CDR3 has 15 amino acids. In DNA form, the CDR3 reads TGTGCCACCAGCAGAGGCCAGACAGGGAGTTATGGCTACACCTTC. Translated, it gives CATSRGQTGSYGYTF.

V usage is TRBV30 and J usage is TRBJ2-5, with D perhaps matching TRBD1 (6 bases). Trimming took off 6 bases at V and 11 bases at J, with 25 bases between the two ends. This CDR3 contains 14 residues. Per the germline V gene, CDR1 is GTSNPN and CDR2 is SVGIG (reference sequence). The CDR3 region has the DNA TGTGCCTGCCTACGACGGGACCAAATCCAGGGGCAGTACTTC. It translates to CACLRRDQIQGQYF. The full variable domain, rest sourced from reference TRBV30 and TRBJ2-5, is SQTIHQWPATLVQPVGSPLSLECTVEGTSNPNLYWYRQAAGRGLQLLFYSVGIGQISSEVPQNLSASRPQDRQFILSSKKLLLSDSGFYLCACLRRDQIQGQYFGPGTRLLVL.

The CDR3 coding sequence is TGTGCCAGTAGTATAGTTCTCGGGGCTTCGTGGCGGGGGCAGGGTCAGCCCCAGCATTTT. Protein sequence: CASSIVLGASWRGQGQPQHF. The chain is built from TRBV19 and TRBJ1-5; D is possibly TRBD1 (6 bases). The CDR3 extends over 20 amino acids. Looked up from germline, CDR1 is LNHDA and CDR2 is SQIVND (reference sequence). V shed 1 base and J shed 6 bases, with 28 bases lying between them.

V usage is TRBV5-6 and J usage is TRBJ2-1; 9 nucleotides line up with TRBD2. The ends lost 4 bases at V and 8 bases at J; junction bases unmatched: 10. Germline CDR1 and CDR2: SGHDT and YYEEEE. The CDR3 is 15 amino acids. CDR3 bases: TGTGCCAGCAGCCTGGAGTTGGGCGGGGGGGATGAGCAGTTCTTC. Its protein product is CASSLELGGGDEQFF.

CDR3 DNA: TGTGCCAGCAGCTCAAACCCCGGGACAGTGAACACTGAAGCTTTCTTT. Translation: CASSSNPGTVNTEAFF. The chain links TRBV5-6 to TRBJ1-1; 7 nucleotides match TRBD1. The germline V gene encodes CDR1 SGHDT and CDR2 YYEEEE. The V and J ends lost 3 bases and 0 bases, in that order; junction bases with no gene match: 8. This CDR3 is 16 amino acids long.

J is TRBJ1-2 and V is TRBV27; weak D call: TRBD1 (6 bases). In germline, CDR1 is MNHEY, CDR2 SMNVEV (reference sequence). The CDR3 spans 16 residues. Trimming pared 3 bases from V and 2 bases from J, leaving 16 bases between. The CDR3 loop reads CASSFRGSAGNYGYTF. The CDR3 nucleotides are TGTGCCAGCAGTTTTAGGGGGTCGGCAGGAAACTATGGCTACACCTTC.

V usage is TRBV11-3 and J usage is TRBJ1-1; D is unresolved. This CDR3 spans 13 amino acids. V was pared by 1 base and J by 6 bases, with 9 bases between. The germline gives CDR1 SGHNT, CDR2 YENEEA. The DNA of the CDR3 is TGTGCCAGCAGCTTAGGCGGGTCCGCTGAAGCTTTCTTT. This gives the protein CASSLGGSAEAFF.

This chain joins TRBV9 and TRBJ2-2; 7 bases align to TRBD1. Losses at the gene ends were 4 bases for V and 3 bases for J; bases not matched to a gene: 12. Germline values: CDR1 SGDLS, CDR2 YYNGEE. The CDR3 has 17 residues. In DNA, the CDR3 is TGTGCCAGCAGCCCACCATTGACAGGGCGGGACACCGGGGAGCTGTTTTTT. This sequence encodes CASSPPLTGRDTGELFF. Filled out from reference TRBV9 and TRBJ2-2, the complete variable domain reads DSGVTQTPKHLITATGQRVTLRCSPRSGDLSVYWYQQSLDQGLQFLIQYYNGEERAKGNILERFSAQQFPDLHSELNLSSLELGDSALYFCASSPPLTGRDTGELFFGEGSRLTVL.